This T cell receptor (beta chain) was recorded in a study of CD8 T cells in ankylosing spondylitis. Whole-study findings and limits: Disease-associated clonotypes exhibited CD8+ identity and were relatively infrequent in peripheral blood. The study identified a TCR beta motif of several highly homologous variants that appeared characteristic of ankylosing spondylitis blood. The authors reported significant enrichment of disease-linked clones in matched ankylosing spondylitis synovial fluid.

Comments on this clonotype: Its antigen is currently unknown.

By quantitative 5'-RACE with molecular barcodes, the TCR beta libraries were made. A single record per CDR3 protein comes from TCRdb applying MiXCR to the 5' RACE reads. The repertoire has 35,000 to 40,000 distinct CDR3 sequences, 16% of them found once; the top ten carry 35% to 50%. The CDR3 has 15 residues. V was pared by 5 bases and J by 6 bases, with 9 bases of the junction left unmatched. The germline V gene has CDR1 MNHEY and CDR2 SMNVEV (reference sequence). V is TRBV27 and J is TRBJ1-4; 7 bases fit TRBD1. The receptor was derived from a male donor with ankylosing spondylitis or in good health (not recorded which). The sequencing input was blood. The DNA of the CDR3 is TGTGCCAGCAGTCCGCGACAGGGAGGGTATGAAAAACTGTTTTTT. Protein sequence: CASSPRQGGYEKLFF.